This passage covers 31 T cell receptor beta chains from one sample sequenced in a study of shared clonotypes between healthy human individuals. Libraries were prepared by immunoSEQ multiplex PCR; TCRdb keeps only in-frame clonotypes and omits some of them. The data contain approximately 1.5 million clones, approximately 98% of them singletons. The specimen was naive CD4+ T cells sorted from blood. Subset: CD45RA+ positively selected. The source of these receptors is a young man in good health.

V usage is TRBV29-1 and J usage is TRBJ2-7; the match to TRBD1 covers 8 bases. Unmatched junction bases numbered 5, after V lost 7 bases and J lost 6 bases. This CDR3 spans 11 amino acids. Looked up from germline, CDR1 is SQVTM and CDR2 is ANQGSEA. Here the CDR3 reads CSAGQGGEQYF. The CDR3 coding sequence is TGCAGCGCAGGACAGGGCGGCGAGCAGTACTTC.

The J gene is TRBJ2-5, the V gene TRBV10-2; the D gene is possibly TRBD2 (6 bases). Trimming removed 0 bases from V and 5 bases from J, with 10 bases in between. This CDR3 region has 14 residues. Germline-derived CDR1 and CDR2 are WSHSY and SAAADI. The CDR3 region is CASSESGGLETQYF. The CDR3 DNA reads TGCGCCAGCAGTGAGTCGGGGGGTTTGGAGACCCAGTACTTC.

This chain connects TRBV30 to TRBJ2-1; 10 bases match TRBD2. Germline loops: CDR1 GTSNPN, CDR2 SVGIG (reference sequence). V trimming: 4 bases; J trimming: 6 bases; junction bases outside the gene matches: 9. The CDR3 sequence is 15 residues long. In nucleotides, the CDR3 is TGTGCCTGGACCCGAAGCGGGAGGGATTTCAATGAGCAGTTCTTC. It encodes CAWTRSGRDFNEQFF.

This chain joins TRBV4-2 and TRBJ2-3; 9 nucleotides agree with TRBD2. Per the germline V gene, CDR1 is LGHNA and CDR2 is YNFKEQ. V was pared by 0 bases and J by 2 bases, with 15 bases of the junction left unmatched. The CDR3 runs to 20 residues. The DNA of the CDR3 is TGTGCCAGCAGCCAAGATCCCGCCCCTAGCGGGGACGGACACACAGATACGCAGTATTTT. Translation: CASSQDPAPSGDGHTDTQYF.

V gene TRBV7-3 combines with J gene TRBJ2-1; unclear D gene. V lost 1 base, J lost 8 bases, and 9 bases lay in between. Germline-derived CDR1 and CDR2 are SGHTA and FQGTGA. The CDR3 totals 13 residues. The CDR3 sequence: CASSLRSGDEQFF. In DNA, the CDR3 is TGTGCCAGCAGCTTAAGGTCGGGCGATGAGCAGTTCTTC.

The chain has TRBV29-1 and TRBJ2-1; unclear D gene. The CDR3 runs 13 residues. Germline V lookup: CDR1 SQVTM, CDR2 ANQGSEA. V lost 5 bases and J 4 bases, leaving 12 bases between the germline ends. This chain's CDR3 is CSVRMGRYNEQFF. The CDR3 bases are TGCAGCGTTCGCATGGGCCGATACAATGAGCAGTTCTTC.

V is TRBV5-6 and J is TRBJ2-7, with 9 bases lining up with TRBD2. CDR3 length equals 15 residues. Germline CDR1 SGHDT, CDR2 YYEEEE. The trim removed 2 bases at V and 4 bases at J, leaving 7 bases unmatched. The CDR3: CASSLTGLASYEQYF. The CDR3 bases are TGTGCCAGCAGCTTAACGGGACTAGCTTCATACGAGCAGTACTTC.

The chain combines TRBV19 with TRBJ2-1; TRBD1 matches at 7 bases. Trimming at V came to 3 bases and at J to 9 bases, leaving 5 bases not matched to a gene. This CDR3 has 13 amino acids. Germline values: CDR1 LNHDA, CDR2 SQIVND (reference sequence). The CDR3 sequence is CASSIGQASEQFF. CDR3 sequence (DNA): TGTGCCAGTAGTATTGGACAGGCGAGTGAGCAGTTCTTC.

V is TRBV7-2 and J is TRBJ2-5, with TRBD2 matching over 10 bases. V lost 5 bases, J lost 2 bases, and 8 bases stayed unmatched. This CDR3 has 16 amino acids. CDR1 SGHTA and CDR2 FQGNSA come from the germline V gene. This CDR3 is CASSRGASGSQETQYF. CDR3 coding DNA: TGTGCCAGCAGCCGGGGGGCTAGCGGGAGTCAAGAGACCCAGTACTTC.

This rearrangement joins TRBV10-1 to TRBJ2-2; D remains unclear. V was clipped by 0 bases and J by 3 bases, with 8 bases between them. The CDR3 is 15 residues long. In germline, CDR1 is WNHNN, CDR2 SYGVQD (reference sequence). The CDR3 nucleotides read TGCGCCAGCAGTGAGTCGCCCGGGTACACCGGGGAGCTGTTTTTT. This codes for CASSESPGYTGELFF.

This chain connects TRBV6-5 to TRBJ2-3, with no clear D. CDR3 size: 16 residues. Trimming removed 0 bases at V and 5 bases at J, with 15 bases between. Germline values: CDR1 MNHEY, CDR2 SVGAGI. CDR3 protein: CASSYSSIPKGDTQYF. The CDR3 coding sequence is TGTGCCAGCAGTTACTCAAGCATACCTAAAGGAGATACGCAGTATTTT.

The rearrangement links TRBV18 to TRBJ1-1; no firm D call. The CDR3 is made up of 14 amino acids. The germline gives CDR1 KGHSH, CDR2 LQKENI. The V end was cut by 2 bases, the J end by 0 bases, with 7 bases between. The CDR3 region is CASSPLAVNTEAFF. Here the CDR3 DNA reads TGTGCCAGCTCACCATTAGCGGTGAACACTGAAGCTTTCTTT.

The V gene is TRBV25-1, the J gene TRBJ2-1; 10 bases line up with TRBD2. Trimming at V came to 4 bases and at J to 9 bases, leaving 9 bases not matched to a gene. This CDR3 spans 15 amino acids. Germline assignment: CDR1 MGHDK and CDR2 SYGVNS. The DNA for the CDR3 is TGTGCCAGCAGTGGAGGGGCTAGCGGGAGCAGTGAGCAGTTCTTC. This encodes CASSGGASGSSEQFF.

This chain connects TRBV9 to TRBJ2-7; tentative D call: TRBD2 (5 bases). Germline loops: CDR1 SGDLS, CDR2 YYNGEE. The CDR3 is made up of 13 amino acids. Trimming cost V 1 base and J 3 bases, with 8 bases left between them. The CDR3 sequence: CASSVSAGYEQYF. CDR3 DNA: TGTGCCAGCAGCGTATCGGCGGGCTACGAGCAGTACTTC.

The rearrangement links TRBV6-6 to TRBJ2-1; a possible D gene is TRBD1 (6 bases). CDR1 is MNHNY, CDR2 SVGAGI, per germline (reference sequence). With 6 bases removed from V and 7 bases from J, the gap between germline ends came to 13 bases. CDR3 length: 13 residues. The CDR3 nucleotides read TGTGCCAGCAGCATTGGACAGTTAAATGAGCAGTTCTTC. Protein product: CASSIGQLNEQFF.

The V gene is TRBV9, the J gene TRBJ1-2, with no clear D. The germline V gene encodes CDR1 SGDLS and CDR2 YYNGEE. The CDR3 is 11 residues long. The ends were cut back, 0 bases at V and 10 bases at J, with 7 bases in the middle. CDR3: CASSVGSAYTF. CDR3 nucleotide sequence: TGTGCCAGCAGCGTAGGGTCGGCCTACACCTTC.

J is TRBJ1-4 and V is TRBV19; D ambiguous. Germline V CDR1 and CDR2: LNHDA, SQIVND (reference sequence). V was cut by 4 bases and J by 5 bases, with 11 bases left in between. This CDR3 is 14 amino acids long. CDR3 sequence (DNA): TGTGCCAGTAGTAAGGAGGGTCCCAATGAAAAACTGTTTTTT. This sequence encodes CASSKEGPNEKLFF.

The rearrangement links TRBV5-6 to TRBJ2-6, with D unclear. This CDR3 region has 14 residues. Germline CDR1 SGHDT, CDR2 YYEEEE. The V gene lost 0 bases and the J gene lost 4 bases, with 5 bases spanning the gap. CDR3 DNA: TGTGCCAGCAGCTTGGTATCCGGGGCCAACGTCCTGACTTTC. Amino acid sequence: CASSLVSGANVLTF.

The chain recombines TRBV6-1 with TRBJ2-7; TRBD1 is a possible D gene (5 bases). The V and J ends lost 2 bases and 3 bases respectively, with 14 bases between them. Germline CDR1 reads MNHNS; CDR2 reads SASEGT. There are 15 residues in the CDR3. The CDR3 sequence is CASSELQVPSYEQYF. The CDR3 DNA reads as TGTGCCAGCAGTGAATTACAGGTCCCAAGCTACGAGCAGTACTTC.

The V and J genes are TRBV7-2 and TRBJ2-5; maybe TRBD2 (5 bases). V was trimmed by 5 bases and J by 4 bases, leaving 20 bases between them. The CDR3 extends over 16 amino acids. Germline V gene data show CDR1 as SGHTA and CDR2 as FQGNSA. CDR3 sequence (DNA): TGTGCCAGCAGCCCCTCCGGGATACCAACCCTAGAGACCCAGTACTTC. It is translated as CASSPSGIPTLETQYF.

The DNA of the CDR3 is TGTGCCAGCAGGCCGGGACAGCAAAACTATGGCTACACCTTC. It is translated as CASRPGQQNYGYTF. This chain joins TRBV27 and TRBJ1-2, with 7 bases lining up with TRBD1. The CDR3 consists of 14 residues. Losses at the gene ends were 6 bases for V and 2 bases for J; bases not matched to a gene: 6. From germline, CDR1 is MNHEY and CDR2 SMNVEV (reference sequence).

V and J are TRBV2 and TRBJ2-7; the match to TRBD2 covers 8 bases. From germline, CDR1 is SNHLY and CDR2 FYNNEI. The CDR3 has 13 amino acids. Germline trimming cut 7 bases from V and 3 bases from J; bases unmatched to any gene: 5. CDR3: CASISGSFYEQYF. The CDR3 region has the DNA TGTGCCAGCATAAGCGGGAGCTTCTACGAGCAGTACTTC.

CDR3: CASSPGLAGPEQYF. The CDR3 region has the DNA TGTGCCAGCTCACCAGGACTAGCGGGGCCAGAGCAGTACTTC. The chain combines TRBV18 with TRBJ2-7; TRBD2 aligns across 12 bases. The CDR3 contains 14 residues. In germline, CDR1 is KGHSH, CDR2 LQKENI. V dropped 2 bases and J dropped 7; count of bases not matched to a gene: 3.

The V and J genes are TRBV6-4 and TRBJ2-5; D call uncertain. Germline CDR1 reads MRHNA; CDR2 reads SNTAGT. The CDR3 has 13 residues. The V gene lost 5 bases and the J gene lost 3 bases, with 10 bases spanning the gap. The CDR3 DNA reads as TGTGCCAGCAGTTTAGGCCCTGAAGAGACCCAGTACTTC. This encodes CASSLGPEETQYF.

The chain combines TRBV7-9 with TRBJ1-1, with no clear D. Per germline, CDR1 SEHNR and CDR2 FQNEAQ (reference sequence). The V and J ends lost 6 bases and 6 bases respectively, with 17 bases between them. This CDR3 has 14 residues. The chain's CDR3 is CASREGGNGAEAFF. DNA of the CDR3: TGTGCCAGCAGGGAAGGCGGGAATGGCGCTGAAGCTTTCTTT. Using reference TRBV7-9 and TRBJ1-1 for the parts outside the CDR3, the full variable domain is DTGVSQNPRHKITKRGQNVTFRCDPISEHNRLYWYRQTLGQGPEFLTYFQNEAQLEKSRLLSDRFSAERPKGSFSTLEIQRTEQGDSAMYLCASREGGNGAEAFFGQGTRLTVV.

The chain has TRBV10-2 and TRBJ2-3; D might be TRBD1 (6 bases). The germline CDR1 and CDR2 sequences are WSHSY and SAAADI. V was clipped by 5 bases and J by 6 bases, with 12 bases between them. CDR3 length equals 13 residues. The CDR3 here is CASSSQGLDTQYF. CDR3 nucleotides: TGCGCCAGCAGTTCCCAGGGGCTGGATACGCAGTATTTT.

This chain links TRBV7-9 with TRBJ2-7; tentatively, D is TRBD1 (7 bases). The V end was cut by 5 bases, the J end by 2 bases, with 16 bases between. The germline gives CDR1 SEHNR, CDR2 FQNEAQ (reference sequence). This CDR3 has 15 amino acids. The CDR3 region is CASSTTQGGTYEQYF. CDR3 nucleotides: TGTGCCAGCAGCACAACGCAGGGGGGCACCTACGAGCAGTACTTC.

With regard to this clone: Distinct nucleotide sequences in the sample also encode this CDR3. The chain couples TRBV18 to TRBJ2-7, with 9 bases identical to TRBD1. CDR1 KGHSH and CDR2 LQKENI come from the germline V gene. After removal of 3 bases from V and 2 bases from J, the junction contained 2 bases not matched to a gene. CDR3 length: 14 amino acids. This chain's CDR3 is CASSPGTGTYEQYF. The CDR3 nucleotides read TGTGCCAGCTCACCTGGGACAGGGACCTACGAGCAGTACTTC.

The chain employs TRBV9 and TRBJ2-1; 12 bases are shared with TRBD2. Trimming at V came to 2 bases and at J to 9 bases, leaving 21 bases not matched to a gene. CDR1 and CDR2 (germline): SGDLS, YYNGEE. The CDR3 runs 20 residues. CDR3 DNA: TGTGCCAGCAGCGTCACCTCCCAGACAGAACTAGCGGGAGGTAGGGGTGAGCAGTTCTTC. The encoded protein is CASSVTSQTELAGGRGEQFF.

This chain connects TRBV6-6 to TRBJ1-2; D is perhaps TRBD1 (5 bases). Looked up from germline, CDR1 is MNHNY and CDR2 is SVGAGI (reference sequence). The CDR3 length is 12 residues. V lost 6 bases to trimming and J lost 8 bases, with 13 bases between them. The CDR3 protein is CASRQTAPGYTF. In nucleotides, the CDR3 is TGTGCCAGCAGACAGACAGCGCCCGGCTACACCTTC.

The V call is TRBV19, the J call TRBJ2-1; TRBD1 or TRBD2 may be the D gene (5 bases each). From germline, CDR1 is LNHDA and CDR2 SQIVND (reference sequence). This CDR3 is 12 amino acids long. V gave up 1 base and J gave up 9 bases, with 7 bases separating them. CDR3 in amino acids: CASSIGGVEQFF. CDR3 nucleotides: TGTGCCAGTAGTATAGGAGGGGTTGAGCAGTTCTTC. The complete variable domain, with remaining parts taken from reference TRBV19 and TRBJ2-1, reads DGGITQSPKYLFRKEGQNVTLSCEQNLNHDAMYWYRQDPGQGLRLIYYSQIVNDFQKGDIAEGYSVSREKKESFPLTVTSAQKNPTAFYLCASSIGGVEQFFGPGTRLTVL.